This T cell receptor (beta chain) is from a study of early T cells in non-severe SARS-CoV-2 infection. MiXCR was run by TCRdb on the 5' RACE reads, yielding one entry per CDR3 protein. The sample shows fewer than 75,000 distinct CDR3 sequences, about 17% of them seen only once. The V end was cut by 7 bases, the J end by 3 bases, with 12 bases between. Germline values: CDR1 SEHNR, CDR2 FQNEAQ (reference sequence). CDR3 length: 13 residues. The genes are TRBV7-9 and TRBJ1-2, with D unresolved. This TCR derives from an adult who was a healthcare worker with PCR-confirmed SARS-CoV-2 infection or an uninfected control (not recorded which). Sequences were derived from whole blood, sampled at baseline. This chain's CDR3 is CASTRSGDYGYTF. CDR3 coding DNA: TGTGCCAGCACCAGATCAGGTGACTATGGCTACACCTTC. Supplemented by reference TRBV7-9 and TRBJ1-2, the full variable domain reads DTGVSQNPRHKITKRGQNVTFRCDPISEHNRLYWYRQTLGQGPEFLTYFQNEAQLEKSRLLSDRFSAERPKGSFSTLEIQRTEQGDSAMYLCASTRSGDYGYTFGSGTRLTVV.